The rows below give T cell receptor beta chains drawn from one sample of a study of identifying expanded T cells in peripheral blood. Here immunoSEQ multiplex PCR was the method, and the copy in TCRdb shows in-frame clones only, minus some. This table has 100,000 or so clones, around 89% appearing once. The sample was blood. Receptors were obtained from a person aged 18 to 75 in good health. The CDR3 runs from the conserved cysteine through the conserved F or W. A D gene is named only where the DNA matches it firmly. Clone size, where shown, is once, few, many, or a class for clones that have expanded.

D gene	V gene	J gene	clone size	CDR3 protein	CDR3 DNA
TRBD2	TRBV7-9	TRBJ2-3	.	CASSSSGLVGGTDTQYF	TGTGCCAGCAGCTCTAGCGGGTTGGTGGGGGGCACAGATACGCAGTATTTT
TRBD1	TRBV18	TRBJ1-2	.	CASSRDAGTGGGYTF	TGTGCCAGCTCGCGTGACGCCGGGACAGGGGGTGGCTACACCTTC
.	TRBV6-6	TRBJ1-4	.	CASSSFGKLFF	TGTGCCAGCAGTTCCTTCGGAAAACTGTTTTTT
.	TRBV7-9	TRBJ1-4	.	CASTDLQNVHVANEKLFF	TGTGCCAGCACTGACTTGCAGAATGTTCACGTGGCTAATGAAAAACTGTTTTTT
.	TRBV7-2	TRBJ1-1	.	CASSLGGTGMNTEAFF	TGTGCCAGCAGCTTAGGGGGAACAGGTATGAACACTGAAGCTTTCTTT
TRBD2	TRBV15	TRBJ2-3	.	CATSRRVAGGLDTQYF	TGTGCCACCAGCAGGCGAGTAGCGGGGGGTTTAGATACGCAGTATTTT
.	TRBV19	TRBJ1-5	.	CASSMEGGQPQHF	TGTGCCAGTAGTATGGAGGGGGGTCAGCCCCAGCATTTT
TRBD1	TRBV11-2	TRBJ1-1	.	CASTQQGGLNTEAFF	TGTGCCAGCACGCAACAGGGGGGATTGAACACTGAAGCTTTCTTT
TRBD1	TRBV5-6	TRBJ2-7	.	CASSLATGGQYF	TGTGCCAGCAGCTTAGCGACAGGGGGGCAGTACTTC
.	TRBV27	TRBJ2-7	.	CASSGVEGGGTYEQYF	TGTGCCAGCAGTGGTGTCGAGGGGGGGGGAACCTACGAGCAGTACTTC
.	TRBV11-2	TRBJ2-3	.	CASSLTTDTQYF	TGTGCCAGCAGCTTGACTACAGATACGCAGTATTTT
TRBD1	TRBV14	TRBJ1-2	.	CASSHRRTGGGYTF	TGTGCCAGCAGCCACAGACGGACAGGGGGCGGCTACACCTTC
TRBD1	TRBV15	TRBJ1-2	.	CATSRDGRTGDYGYTF	TGTGCCACCAGCAGAGATGGTAGGACAGGGGACTATGGCTACACCTTC
.	TRBV2	TRBJ2-1	.	CASRGGGLPYNEQFF	TGTGCCAGCAGGGGCGGGGGCCTACCTTACAATGAGCAGTTCTTC
.	TRBV6-1	TRBJ1-1	once	CASSEAPFKKNTEAFF	TGTGCCAGCAGTGAAGCCCCTTTTAAGAAGAACACTGAAGCTTTCTTT
TRBD1	TRBV5-1	TRBJ2-2	.	CASSRDRVETGELFF	TGCGCCAGCAGCAGGGACAGGGTAGAGACCGGGGAGCTGTTTTTT
TRBD2	TRBV10-3	TRBJ2-7	once	CAISESGGVYEQYF	TGTGCCATCAGTGAGTCGGGGGGGGTTTACGAGCAGTACTTC
.	TRBV7-2	TRBJ2-3	.	CASSFTGAPLDTQYF	TGTGCCAGCAGCTTTACGGGGGCCCCTTTGGATACGCAGTATTTT
TRBD1	TRBV7-6	TRBJ2-1	once	CASSRGQGAGWNEQFF	TGTGCCAGCAGCCGGGGGCAGGGGGCGGGGTGGAATGAGCAGTTCTTC
TRBD2	TRBV11-3	TRBJ2-1	.	CASSSPLLAGEREQFF	TGTGCCAGCAGCTCACCTTTGCTAGCGGGAGAGCGTGAGCAGTTCTTC
.	TRBV19	TRBJ1-2	.	CASSMQPGGYGYTF	TGTGCCAGTAGTATGCAACCGGGCGGCTATGGCTACACCTTC
.	TRBV7-9	TRBJ2-1	.	CASSPAPSDEQFF	TGTGCCAGCAGCCCCGCGCCGTCAGATGAGCAGTTCTTC
TRBD2	TRBV7-2	TRBJ2-3	.	CASSLVRGGTDTQYF	TGTGCCAGCAGCTTAGTGCGGGGGGGCACAGATACGCAGTATTTT
.	TRBV27	TRBJ1-4	.	CASTRAGQGEKLFF	TGTGCCAGCACTCGGGCGGGCCAAGGAGAAAAACTGTTTTTT
.	TRBV6-5	TRBJ1-2	.	CASSPGVAWGYTF	TGTGCCAGCAGCCCGGGAGTGGCCTGGGGCTACACCTTC
.	TRBV6-6	TRBJ1-2	.	CASRAFTRNYGYTF	TGTGCCAGCAGGGCATTTACGAGAAACTATGGCTACACCTTC
.	TRBV11-3	TRBJ2-5	.	CASSLDGAGESSQYF	TGTGCCAGCAGCTTAGATGGGGCAGGGGAATCGTCCCAGTACTTC
.	TRBV9	TRBJ2-7	.	CASSLGGSASYEQYF	TGTGCCAGCAGCCTCGGAGGTAGCGCGTCCTACGAGCAGTACTTC
TRBD1	TRBV27	TRBJ1-2	.	CASSPPGDSYGYTF	TGTGCCAGCAGTCCGCCAGGGGACAGCTATGGCTACACCTTC
TRBD1	TRBV4-2	TRBJ2-2	many	CASSQGTGDGELFF	TGTGCCAGCAGCCAGGGGACAGGGGACGGGGAGCTGTTTTTT
.	TRBV11-3	TRBJ2-1	.	CASSLGAPGRDRYNEQFF	TGTGCCAGCAGCTTAGGGGCCCCGGGGCGGGACCGCTACAATGAGCAGTTCTTC
.	TRBV7-2	TRBJ2-5	.	CASEGDQETQYF	TGTGCCAGCGAGGGTGACCAAGAGACCCAGTACTTC
.	TRBV5-4	TRBJ2-5	.	CASRQGQETQYF	TGTGCCAGCAGGCAGGGGCAAGAGACCCAGTACTTC
TRBD1	TRBV2	TRBJ2-4	.	CASRLDRAYSIQYF	TGTGCCAGCAGACTGGACAGGGCGTACAGCATTCAGTACTTC
TRBD1	TRBV4-1	TRBJ2-7	.	CASSQDGTGGSYEQYF	TGCGCCAGCAGCCAAGATGGGACAGGGGGCTCCTACGAGCAGTACTTC
.	TRBV7-8	TRBJ1-6	.	CASSRIRIELYNSPLHF	TGTGCCAGCAGCCGGATTCGGATTGAGCTTTATAATTCACCCCTCCACTTT
TRBD2	TRBV4-2	TRBJ2-2	.	CASSPHRGRGGLSGPRTGELFF	TGTGCCAGCAGCCCTCATCGTGGGCGGGGGGGCCTTTCGGGCCCGAGGACCGGGGAGCTGTTTTTT
.	TRBV7-8	TRBJ2-7	.	CASSLYGDRGEQYF	TGTGCCAGCAGCTTATATGGGGATCGCGGCGAGCAGTACTTC
.	TRBV5-5	TRBJ1-4	.	CASSLIQGRIRNEKLFF	TGTGCCAGCAGCTTGATCCAGGGTCGTATCAGAAATGAAAAACTGTTTTTT
.	TRBV27	TRBJ1-1	.	CASSLGVTEAFF	TGTGCCAGCAGTTTAGGGGTCACTGAAGCTTTCTTT
.	TRBV5-6	TRBJ1-2	once	CASRRNTRRFGYTF	TGTGCCAGCAGACGCAACACCAGGAGATTCGGCTACACCTTC
.	TRBV7-2	TRBJ2-7	many	CASSLGLSSYEQYF	TGTGCCAGCAGCTTAGGTCTAAGCTCCTACGAGCAGTACTTC
.	TRBV20-1	TRBJ1-5	.	CRVNQPQHF	TGCAGAGTCAATCAGCCCCAGCATTTT
TRBD1	TRBV7-2	TRBJ1-2	.	CASSPRQGRYTF	TGTGCCAGCAGCCCACGACAGGGGAGGTACACCTTC
TRBD2	TRBV9	TRBJ2-5	.	CASSVATERGAGETQYF	TGTGCCAGCAGCGTAGCTACTGAGCGGGGGGCCGGGGAGACCCAGTACTTC
TRBD1	TRBV18	TRBJ2-7	.	CASSPRRDRESYEQYF	TGTGCCAGCTCACCGCGTAGGGACAGGGAGTCCTACGAGCAGTACTTC
.	TRBV20-1	TRBJ2-7	.	CSATRSYEQYF	TGCAGTGCTACGCGCTCCTACGAGCAGTACTTC
TRBD1	TRBV18	TRBJ2-5	.	CASSPPIRQGRGETQYF	TGTGCCAGCTCACCACCGATCCGACAGGGGAGAGGAGAGACCCAGTACTTC
TRBD1	TRBV5-6	TRBJ2-5	.	CASSPDRGETQYF	TGTGCCAGCAGCCCGGACAGGGGAGAGACCCAGTACTTC
.	TRBV7-2	TRBJ1-1	.	CASGEGMNTEAFF	TGTGCCAGCGGGGAGGGCATGAACACTGAAGCTTTCTTT